This T cell receptor beta chain was obtained from a study of T cell repertoires in cytomegalovirus infection (dated by TCRdb to the late 2010s). Looking at the study overall: Alongside well-studied HLA-B-restricted epitopes, the peptide stimulations were aimed at recently identified HLA-C-restricted CMV epitopes, whose presentation resists viral immunomodulation. Because public TCR beta signatures pointed to carriage of CMV infection together with the matching HLA type, the HLA type of each donor mattered for the analysis.

Via the germline V gene, CDR1 is SGHTA and CDR2 FQGNSA. Taken from cysteine to phenylalanine, the CDR3 has 14 residues. Just the 42-base CDR3 DNA is kept, in frame starting at base 1. The junction carries 11 bases between V and J, which are trimmed by 5 bases and 1 base respectively. The meaning of the sample's treatment or condition label: in vitro stimulation with specific CMV peptide epitopes to enrich CMV-specific T cells. On the study overall, not on this receptor specifically: Carriers of CMV infection plus the relevant HLA type were discriminated by the cumulative frequency of public TCR beta family members in the study cohort and in an independent roughly 320-donor cohort. The ex vivo response was dominated by HLA-C-restricted CMV-specific TCR beta clonotypes, and the single most frequent clonotype in two of eight donors was supplied by these HLA-C-restricted clonotypes.

Reads for this sample came from an Illumina HiSeq 1500. TCRdb cleaned the public reads at Q25 with fastp, built clones with MiXCR and kept in-frame beta chains. Each entry merges the rows of one CDR3 protein and shows their most common DNA and genes. The sample includes approximately 730,000 distinct CDR3 sequences, with roughly 33% observed a single time. Of the sample, 15% to 20% is held by the ten largest clones. The sample holds many counts of this clonotype. Its antigen is still unknown. No base qualities exist here, and no much larger clone lies one base off it. The chain couples TRBV7-2 to TRBJ2-5; a confident D gene designation cannot be given. The clonotype comes from a human donor in good health (CMV status not recorded). Some clones in this sample may be carry-over from other donors' samples. The source was cultured PBMCs, collected from culture after CMV antigen stimulation. The nucleotide sequence reads as follows: TGTGCCAGCAGCATTGCACCAAGCCAAGAGACCCAGTACTTC. Its product reads: CASSIAPSQETQYF.